This entry features one T cell receptor beta chain sequence. Antigen: not known. This sample is part of a study of cytomegalovirus exposure and HLA in healthy donors. General observations from the study: Highly shared sequence variants in one cluster were likely a sequencing artifact.

Looked up from germline, CDR1 is LNHDA and CDR2 is SQIVND (reference sequence). The CDR3 spans 14 residues. V gave up 11 bases and J gave up 7 bases; unmatched junction bases: 12. Both 60 Vbeta primers and 13 Jbeta primers went into the PCR. The method was immunoSEQ multiplex PCR; TCRdb's version includes in-frame clones alone and lacks a portion of them. The data hold approximately 160,000 clones, with around three quarters observed a single time. This clonotype was sampled from a woman aged 40-49 years in good health and CMV-seronegative. V is TRBV19 and J is TRBJ2-1, with 9 bases fitting TRBD2. Source material: PBMCs. CDR3 amino acids: CAVNGGLALNEQFF. CDR3 coding DNA: TGTGCCGTCAACGGGGGACTAGCCCTTAATGAGCAGTTCTTC.